This note documents a single TCR beta chain sequence. Its antigen remains unidentified. TCRdb's table, derived via immunoSEQ multiplex PCR, lists solely in-frame clones and lacks some. Here the sample spans 75,000 to 85,000 clones, 60% to 85% being singletons. The sample belongs to a study of T cell responses to AZD1222 COVID-19 vaccine. Findings of the study overall: Spike-specific TCR breadth and depth both grew after two AZD1222 doses. Sampled repertoires all dated from after the peak T cell response. The sample set comprised mostly white British donors with more females, and clonal diversity was possibly underestimated. Nearly half of the spike-specific TCRs reportedly recognize variant regions that carry no mutations.

The receptor comes from an adult who received the MenACWY meningococcal vaccine as a control. The sequences come from peripheral blood, collected 28 days after the second dose of the MenACWY control vaccine.

The CDR3 DNA reads as TGTGCCAGCTCACTAACAGGGGGCTTGGCCAAAAACATTCAGTACTTC. It translates to CASSLTGGLAKNIQYF. The chain couples TRBV18 to TRBJ2-4; 9 bases line up with TRBD1. CDR3 length: 16 residues. Germline-derived CDR1 and CDR2 are KGHSH and LQKENI. The junction had 5 bases not matched to a gene; V was cut back by 4 bases and J by 1 base.